This T cell receptor beta chain was recovered during a study of beta chain features in type 1 diabetes. Overall study: No age, gender or cell yield differences were seen between patients and healthy donors.

The CDR3 has 20 residues. Looked up from germline, CDR1 is SNHLY and CDR2 is FYNNEI. Trimming pared 1 base from V and 0 bases from J, leaving 22 bases between. Study-wide results and caveats: VDJ junctions from type 1 diabetes patients carried fewer insertions and larger deletions. Shorter TCRB CDR3s, moderately but significantly so, marked every one of the four CD4+ subsets in Type 1 diabetes patients.

Expressed TCRB transcripts were sequenced because the isolated RNA had all been reverse transcribed beforehand. The assay was immunoSEQ multiplex PCR, and TCRdb's table has in-frame clones only and misses some. The sample lists approximately 730,000 clones, roughly 13% occurring once. The single heparinised draw taken from each donor contained 90 to 150 mL of blood on average. Purity exceeded 98% in all sorted populations. This clone was seen only a few times. The antigen is undetermined. The chain combines TRBV2 with TRBJ2-1; D ambiguous. The origin of this receptor is a man aged 18 to 30 with type 1 diabetes. Sequencing was carried out using naive CD4+ T cells from blood. The CDR3: CASSEEGRPRVVSSYNEQFF. The DNA for the CDR3 is TGTGCCAGCAGTGAAGAGGGCAGGCCCCGGGTGGTGAGCTCCTACAATGAGCAGTTCTTC.